This T cell receptor beta chain was recovered during a study of blood T cells in healthy people across ages. Points from the study as a whole: Unknown CMV status may confound age-related changes in expanded clones.

This clonotype was observed a handful of times. Its antigen is undetermined. A second about 6 to 12 cycle PCR used barcoded and J-beta primers. TCRdb recomputed calls from the 5' RACE reads with MiXCR, one row per CDR3 protein. The sample records about 1.6 million distinct CDR3 sequences, about 31% being singletons. Per sample, no less than 5.5 micrograms of total RNA were extracted. Germline V gene sequence: CDR1 MNHNY, CDR2 SVGAGI (reference sequence). Losses at the gene ends were 4 bases for V and 0 bases for J; bases not matched to a gene: 9. This CDR3 comprises 16 residues. The sequence was obtained from a woman in her thirties in good health. The V and J genes are TRBV6-6 and TRBJ2-7; TRBD2 agrees at 7 bases. The specimen was blood. The CDR3 region has the DNA TGTGCCAGCAGTTGGACTAAGCGGGATGACTCCTACGAGCAGTACTTC. This gives the protein CASSWTKRDDSYEQYF.